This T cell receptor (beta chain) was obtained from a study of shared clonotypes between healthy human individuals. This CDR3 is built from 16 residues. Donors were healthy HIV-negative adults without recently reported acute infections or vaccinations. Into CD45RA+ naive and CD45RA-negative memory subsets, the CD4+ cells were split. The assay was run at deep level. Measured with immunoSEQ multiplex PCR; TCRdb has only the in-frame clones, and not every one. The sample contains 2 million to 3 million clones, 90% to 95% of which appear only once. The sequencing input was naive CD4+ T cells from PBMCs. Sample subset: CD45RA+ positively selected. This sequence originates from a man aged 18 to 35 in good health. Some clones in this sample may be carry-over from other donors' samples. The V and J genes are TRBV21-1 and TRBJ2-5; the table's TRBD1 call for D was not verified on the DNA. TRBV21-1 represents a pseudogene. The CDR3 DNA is TGTGCCAGCAGCGAACACCCCGGCCAGGGGGTAGAGACCCAGTACTTC. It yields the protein CASSEHPGQGVETQYF.